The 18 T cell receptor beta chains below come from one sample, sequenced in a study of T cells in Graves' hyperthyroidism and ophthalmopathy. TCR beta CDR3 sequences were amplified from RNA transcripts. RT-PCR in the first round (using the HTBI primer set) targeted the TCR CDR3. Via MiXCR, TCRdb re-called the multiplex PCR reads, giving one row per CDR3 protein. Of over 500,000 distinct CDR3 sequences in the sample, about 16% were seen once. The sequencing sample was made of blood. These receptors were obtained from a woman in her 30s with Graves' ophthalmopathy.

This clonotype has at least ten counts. In nucleotides, the CDR3 is TGTGCCAGCAGCTTGCGACTAGCGGACCTCAATGAGCAGTTCTTC. Translation: CASSLRLADLNEQFF. The chain carries TRBV5-4 and TRBJ2-1; 9 bases match TRBD2. The CDR3 totals 15 residues. Germline lookup yields CDR1 SGHNT and CDR2 YYREEE (reference sequence). Trimming at V came to 1 base and at J to 6 bases, leaving 5 bases not matched to a gene.

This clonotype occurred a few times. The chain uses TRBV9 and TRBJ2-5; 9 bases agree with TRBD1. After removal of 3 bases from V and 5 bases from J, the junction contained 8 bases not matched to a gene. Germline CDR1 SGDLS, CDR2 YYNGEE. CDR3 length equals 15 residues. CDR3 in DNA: TGTGCCAGCAGCGCTGGGACAGGGTTAGCGGAGACCCAGTACTTC. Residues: CASSAGTGLAETQYF.

CDR3 amino acids: CAGGRQGASTDTQYF. Written as DNA, the CDR3 is TGTGCCGGGGGGAGACAGGGGGCGTCCACAGATACGCAGTATTTT. The rearrangement links TRBV30 to TRBJ2-3; TRBD1 aligns across 10 bases. The germline V gene encodes CDR1 GTSNPN and CDR2 SVGIG (reference sequence). The length of the CDR3 is 15 residues. The V and J ends lost 8 bases and 2 bases, in that order; junction bases with no gene match: 10.

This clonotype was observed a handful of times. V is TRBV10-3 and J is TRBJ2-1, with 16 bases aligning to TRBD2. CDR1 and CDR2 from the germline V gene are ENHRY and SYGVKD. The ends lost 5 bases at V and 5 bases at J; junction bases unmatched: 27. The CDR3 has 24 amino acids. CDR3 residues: CAISTQGGTSGRARPNFQNNEQFF. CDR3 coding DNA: TGTGCCATCAGTACCCAGGGGGGGACTAGCGGGAGGGCACGGCCCAATTTTCAGAACAATGAGCAGTTCTTC.

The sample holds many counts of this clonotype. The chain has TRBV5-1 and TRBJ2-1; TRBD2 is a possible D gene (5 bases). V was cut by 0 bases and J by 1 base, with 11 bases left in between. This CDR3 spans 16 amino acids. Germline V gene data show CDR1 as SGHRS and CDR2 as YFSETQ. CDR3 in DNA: TGCGCCAGCAGCTTGGGAGGGAGCGAATCCTACAATGAGCAGTTCTTC. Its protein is CASSLGGSESYNEQFF.

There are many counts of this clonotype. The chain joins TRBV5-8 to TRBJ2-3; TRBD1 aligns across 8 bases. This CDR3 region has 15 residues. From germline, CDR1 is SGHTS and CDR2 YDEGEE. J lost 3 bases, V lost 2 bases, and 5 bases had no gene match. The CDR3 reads CASSFGQGRTDTQYF. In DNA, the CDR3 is TGTGCCAGCAGCTTTGGACAGGGTAGGACAGATACGCAGTATTTT.

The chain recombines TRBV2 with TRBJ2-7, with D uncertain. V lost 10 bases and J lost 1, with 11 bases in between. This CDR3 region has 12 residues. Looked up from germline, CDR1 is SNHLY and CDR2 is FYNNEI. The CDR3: CATQDVSYEQYF. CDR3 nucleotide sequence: TGTGCCACCCAGGACGTATCCTACGAGCAGTACTTC.

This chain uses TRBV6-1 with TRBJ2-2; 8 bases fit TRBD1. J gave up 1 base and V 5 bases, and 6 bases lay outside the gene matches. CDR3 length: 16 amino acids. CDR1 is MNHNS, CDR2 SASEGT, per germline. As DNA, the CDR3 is TGTGCCAGCAGTCGGACCGGGACAGGGAACACCGGGGAGCTGTTTTTT. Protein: CASSRTGTGNTGELFF.

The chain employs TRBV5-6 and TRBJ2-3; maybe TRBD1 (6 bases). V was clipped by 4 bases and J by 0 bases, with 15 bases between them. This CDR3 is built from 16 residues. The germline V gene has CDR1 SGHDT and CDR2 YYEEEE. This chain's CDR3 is CASSRNTGSSTDTQYF. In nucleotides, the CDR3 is TGTGCCAGCAGCAGGAACACAGGGTCTAGCACAGATACGCAGTATTTT. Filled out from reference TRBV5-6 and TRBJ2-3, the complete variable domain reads DAGVTQSPTHLIKTRGQQVTLRCSPKSGHDTVSWYQQALGQGPQFIFQYYEEEERQRGNFPDRFSGHQFPNYSSELNVNALLLGDSALYLCASSRNTGSSTDTQYFGPGTRLTVL.

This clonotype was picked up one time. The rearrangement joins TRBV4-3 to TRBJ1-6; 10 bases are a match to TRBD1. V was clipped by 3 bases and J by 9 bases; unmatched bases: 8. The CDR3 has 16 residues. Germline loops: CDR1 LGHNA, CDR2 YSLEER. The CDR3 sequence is CASSQEPGTGVSPLHF. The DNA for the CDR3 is TGCGCCAGCAGCCAGGAACCGGGGACAGGGGTTTCACCCCTCCACTTT.

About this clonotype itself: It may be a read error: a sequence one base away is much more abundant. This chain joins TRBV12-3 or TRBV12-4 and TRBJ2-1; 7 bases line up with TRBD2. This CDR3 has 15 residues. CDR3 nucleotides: TGTGCCAGAAGTTTGCTCGGACTAGTGGGCAATGAGCAGTTCTTC. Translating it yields CARSLLGLVGNEQFF.

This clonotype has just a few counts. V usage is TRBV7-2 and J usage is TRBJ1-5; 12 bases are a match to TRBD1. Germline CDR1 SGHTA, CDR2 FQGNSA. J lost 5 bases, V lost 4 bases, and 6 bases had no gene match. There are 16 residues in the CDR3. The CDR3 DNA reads TGTGCCAGCAGCTCAGGGGGGACAGGGGGCGATCAGCCCCAGCATTTT. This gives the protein CASSSGGTGGDQPQHF.

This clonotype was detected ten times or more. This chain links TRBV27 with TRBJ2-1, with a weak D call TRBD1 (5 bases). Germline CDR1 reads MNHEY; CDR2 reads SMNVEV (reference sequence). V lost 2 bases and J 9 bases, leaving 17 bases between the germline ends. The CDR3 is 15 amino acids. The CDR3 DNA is TGTGCCAGCAGTTTAGAAGGCAGGGCCTGGGGTGAGCAGTTCTTC. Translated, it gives CASSLEGRAWGEQFF.

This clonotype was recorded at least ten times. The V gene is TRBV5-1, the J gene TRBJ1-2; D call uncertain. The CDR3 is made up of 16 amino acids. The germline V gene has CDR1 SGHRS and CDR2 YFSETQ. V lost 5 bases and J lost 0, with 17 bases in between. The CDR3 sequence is CASSPIGRTSNYGYTF. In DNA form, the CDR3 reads TGCGCCAGCAGTCCTATTGGACGGACGTCTAACTATGGCTACACCTTC.

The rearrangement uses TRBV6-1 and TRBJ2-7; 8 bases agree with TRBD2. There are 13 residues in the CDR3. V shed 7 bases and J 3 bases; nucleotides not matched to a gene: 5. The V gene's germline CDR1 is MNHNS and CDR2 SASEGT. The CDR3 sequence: CASKAGGDYEQYF. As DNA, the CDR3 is TGTGCCAGCAAGGCGGGAGGTGACTACGAGCAGTACTTC.

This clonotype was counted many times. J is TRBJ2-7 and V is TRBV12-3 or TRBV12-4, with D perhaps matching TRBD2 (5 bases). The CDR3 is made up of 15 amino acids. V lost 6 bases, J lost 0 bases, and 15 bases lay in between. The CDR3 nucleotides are TGTGCCAGCAGGACGGGAAGCGTGAGCTCCTACGAGCAGTACTTC. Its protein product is CASRTGSVSSYEQYF.

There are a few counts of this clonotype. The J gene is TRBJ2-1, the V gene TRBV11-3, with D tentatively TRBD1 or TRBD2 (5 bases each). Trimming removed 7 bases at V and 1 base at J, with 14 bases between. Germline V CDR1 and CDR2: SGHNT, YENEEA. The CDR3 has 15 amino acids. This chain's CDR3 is CASTLGVGSYNEQFF. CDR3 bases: TGTGCCAGCACTCTGGGGGTAGGGTCCTACAATGAGCAGTTCTTC.

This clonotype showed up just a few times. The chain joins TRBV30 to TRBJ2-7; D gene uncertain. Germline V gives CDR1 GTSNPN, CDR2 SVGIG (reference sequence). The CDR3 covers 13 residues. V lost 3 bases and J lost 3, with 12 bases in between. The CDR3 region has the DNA TGTGCCTGGAGCCGCAGTCCGAGCTACGAGCAGTACTTC. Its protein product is CAWSRSPSYEQYF.